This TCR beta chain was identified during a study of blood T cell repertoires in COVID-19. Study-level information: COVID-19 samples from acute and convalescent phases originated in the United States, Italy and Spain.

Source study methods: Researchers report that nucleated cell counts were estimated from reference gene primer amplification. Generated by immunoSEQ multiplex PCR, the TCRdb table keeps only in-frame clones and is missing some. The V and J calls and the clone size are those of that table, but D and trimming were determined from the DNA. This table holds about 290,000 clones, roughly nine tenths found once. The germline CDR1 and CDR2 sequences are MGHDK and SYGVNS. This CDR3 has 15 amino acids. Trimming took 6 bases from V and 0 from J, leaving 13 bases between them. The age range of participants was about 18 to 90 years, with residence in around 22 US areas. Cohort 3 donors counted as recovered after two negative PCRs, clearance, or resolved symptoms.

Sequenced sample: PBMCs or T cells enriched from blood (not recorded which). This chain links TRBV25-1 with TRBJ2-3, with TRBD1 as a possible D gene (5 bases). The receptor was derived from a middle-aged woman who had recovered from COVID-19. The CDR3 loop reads CASSSGLGSTDTQYF. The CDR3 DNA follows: TGTGCCAGCAGCTCAGGGCTGGGAAGCACAGATACGCAGTATTTT. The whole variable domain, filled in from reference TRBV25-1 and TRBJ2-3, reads EADIYQTPRYLVIGTGKKITLECSQTMGHDKMYWYQQDPGMELHLIHYSYGVNSTEKGDLSSESTVSRIRTEHFPLTLESARPSHTSQYLCASSSGLGSTDTQYFGPGTRLTVL.